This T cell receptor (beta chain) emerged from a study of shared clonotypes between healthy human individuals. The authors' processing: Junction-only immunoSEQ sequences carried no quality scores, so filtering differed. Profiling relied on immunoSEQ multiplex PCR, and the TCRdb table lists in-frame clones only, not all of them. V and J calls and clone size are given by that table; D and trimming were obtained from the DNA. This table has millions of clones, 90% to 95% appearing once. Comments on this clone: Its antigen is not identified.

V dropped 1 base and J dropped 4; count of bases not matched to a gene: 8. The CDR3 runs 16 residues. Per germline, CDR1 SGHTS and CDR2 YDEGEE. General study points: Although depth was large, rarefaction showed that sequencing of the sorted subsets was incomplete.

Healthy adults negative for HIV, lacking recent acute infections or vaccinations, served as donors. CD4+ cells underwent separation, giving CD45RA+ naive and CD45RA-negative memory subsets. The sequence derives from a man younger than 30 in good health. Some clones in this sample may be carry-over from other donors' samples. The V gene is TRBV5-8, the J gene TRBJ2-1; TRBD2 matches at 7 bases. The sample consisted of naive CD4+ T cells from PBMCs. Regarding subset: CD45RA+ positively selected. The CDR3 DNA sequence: TGTGCCAGCAGCTTGATGGGGCCGGGGGGATACAATGAGCAGTTCTTC. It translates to CASSLMGPGGYNEQFF.